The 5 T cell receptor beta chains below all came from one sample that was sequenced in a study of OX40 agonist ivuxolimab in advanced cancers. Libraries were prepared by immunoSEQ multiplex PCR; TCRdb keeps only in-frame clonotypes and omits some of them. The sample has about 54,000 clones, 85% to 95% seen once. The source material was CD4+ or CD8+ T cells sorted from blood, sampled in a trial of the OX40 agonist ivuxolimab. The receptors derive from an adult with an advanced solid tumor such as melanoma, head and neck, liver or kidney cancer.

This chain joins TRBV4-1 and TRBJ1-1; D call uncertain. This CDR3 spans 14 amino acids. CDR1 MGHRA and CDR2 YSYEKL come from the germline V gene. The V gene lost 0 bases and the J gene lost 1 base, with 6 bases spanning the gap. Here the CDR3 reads CASSQDPSNTEAFF. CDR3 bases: TGCGCCAGCAGCCAAGATCCGTCGAACACTGAAGCTTTCTTT.

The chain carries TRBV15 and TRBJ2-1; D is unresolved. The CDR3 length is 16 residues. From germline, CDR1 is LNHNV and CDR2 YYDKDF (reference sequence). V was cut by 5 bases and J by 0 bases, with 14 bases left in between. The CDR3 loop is CATSYQSAPSYNEQFF. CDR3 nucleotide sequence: TGTGCCACCAGCTATCAGTCCGCTCCCTCCTACAATGAGCAGTTCTTC. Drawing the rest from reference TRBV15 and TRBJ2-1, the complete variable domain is DAMVIQNPRYQVTQFGKPVTLSCSQTLNHNVMYWYQQKSSQAPKLLFHYYDKDFNNEADTPDNFQSRRPNTSFCFLDIRSPGLGDTAMYLCATSYQSAPSYNEQFFGPGTRLTVL.

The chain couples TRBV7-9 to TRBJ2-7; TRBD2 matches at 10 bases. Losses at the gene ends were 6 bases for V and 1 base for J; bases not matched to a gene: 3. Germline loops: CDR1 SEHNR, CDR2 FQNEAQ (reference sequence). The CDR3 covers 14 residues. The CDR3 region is CASSGLAVSYEQYF. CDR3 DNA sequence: TGTGCCAGCAGTGGACTAGCGGTTTCCTACGAGCAGTACTTC. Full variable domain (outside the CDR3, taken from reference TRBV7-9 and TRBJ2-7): DTGVSQNPRHKITKRGQNVTFRCDPISEHNRLYWYRQTLGQGPEFLTYFQNEAQLEKSRLLSDRFSAERPKGSFSTLEIQRTEQGDSAMYLCASSGLAVSYEQYFGPGTRLTVT.

The CDR3 nucleotides are TGCAGCGTTGAACTTCCCAGGCAGAACATTCAGTACTTC. This codes for CSVELPRQNIQYF. The chain couples TRBV29-1 to TRBJ2-4; the D is unclear. The germline V gene encodes CDR1 SQVTM and CDR2 ANQGSEA. CDR3 length: 13 residues. Trimming stripped 2 bases from V and 7 bases from J, with 12 bases between.

CDR3 amino acids: CASSLGTAGGNTIYF. The CDR3 nucleotides are TGTGCCAGCAGTCTAGGAACTGCGGGTGGAAACACCATATATTTT. The chain links TRBV6-5 to TRBJ1-3; no definite D call. The ends were cut back, 5 bases at V and 3 bases at J, with 14 bases in the middle. This CDR3 is 15 amino acids long. Germline CDR1 reads MNHEY; CDR2 reads SVGAGI.